This TCR beta chain was recovered during a study of cytomegalovirus exposure and HLA in healthy donors (TCRdb year 2017). Regarding the study in general: An earlier analysis of around 600 of the donors reported about 250 Gb of sequence data and around 120 million unique TCR beta sequences from about 200 million T cells. The study used immunosequencing to profile the T cell repertoires of approximately 690 subjects and linked those repertoires to cytomegalovirus serostatus. Rather than drawing on any new phenotypic data, the later analysis identified candidate immune exposures from TCR beta sequences and the way those sequences occurred across donors. Among about 400 genotyped donors of the cohort, an average of roughly 230,000 unique TCR beta nucleotide sequences was sequenced per donor, of which about 18% were non-productive. Along with the approximately 650-subject first cohort, a separate validation cohort of approximately 110 different subjects was used. Alongside the repertoire data, information on donor age, sex, ethnicity and CMV serostatus was compiled. Among the 398 genotyped donors, about 85% belonged to the genetic ancestry cluster associated with self-reported Caucasian donors. HLA typing included class I and class II loci at four-digit resolution. The study aimed to test whether cataloging public T cell receptors could reveal signatures of past pathogen exposure. Because of strong linkage in the cohort, roughly five DR-DQ haplotypes were treated as single units for association and clustering. The number of donors typed differed by locus, with about 629-640 for A, B, C, DRB1 and DQB1, roughly 520 for DQA1, 600 to 610 for DPA1, and about 450 for DPB1. Roughly 300 gigabases of sequencing data and around 80 million unique TCR sequences made up an early release that covered about 640 HLA-typed donors. A later analysis re-examined previously published TCR beta repertoires from just over 650 donors and added high-resolution HLA genotyping to investigate patterns of TCR occurrence. A later genetic analysis took genome-wide SNP genotypes for about three fifths of the roughly 670 donors and used that subset as a discovery cohort. All discovery cohort repertoires had been generated on a single sequencing platform. In an earlier analysis of over 550 of the donors, high-throughput TCR beta sequencing was used to judge whether each TCR beta V gene segment behaved as functional or pseudogenic. To predict cytomegalovirus infection status, the study brought together high-throughput TCR immunosequencing, statistical association of individual TCRs with disease status, and machine learning.

In total, just over 650 healthy bone marrow donors made up the cohort. All cohort members were sampled while nominally healthy, although unrecorded immune exposures were likely present. The donor was CMV seropositive and belonged to the group of over 250 seropositive cohort members. A peripheral blood sample was collected from each donor, and TCR beta sequencing was performed on peripheral blood mononuclear cells. Genomic DNA extraction from the blood cell samples was performed with the Qiagen DNeasy Blood Extraction Kit. Beyond this particular receptor, the publication reports: In a later analysis, the rate of TCR association differed among HLA loci, with DRB1 alleles having the most associated TCRs and HLA-C alleles having the fewest. Most CMV-associated TCR beta chains appeared to be HLA-restricted in a later analysis, and the HLA associations seemed to be driven largely by CMV exposure. A later genetic analysis associated a missense DCLRE1C variant with V-gene and J-gene trimming of TCR beta chains, and an independent cohort replicated the association. In vitro tests confirmed that a few of the cytomegalovirus-associated TCR beta chains recognize cytomegalovirus antigens. A further reported finding was that TCR beta sequences accurately predicted the HLA-A and HLA-B alleles for most subjects in the first cohort. Because some donors lacked HLA typing at each locus, the association tests relied only on the typed subset. Several of the top co-occurrence clusters appeared to be linked to parvovirus B19, influenza, CMV and Epstein-Barr virus, according to a later analysis. In a later analysis, HLA-associated TCR beta chains showed more clonal expansion and lower generation probabilities than non-associated chains that were equally common. Linkage disequilibrium might explain the correlated functional status among segregating V segments, but an unknown experimental factor could not be excluded. In a later genetic analysis, fewer N-insertions in productive TCRs were reported among donors in an Asian-associated ancestry cluster than the approximately 630-donor mean. It was suggested by the authors that the approach could potentially be generalized to other disease states and immunological phenotypes. Specific HLA alleles were associated with 15,000 to 20,000 TCR beta sequences at a false discovery rate of 0.05 in a later analysis. Cytomegalovirus status was reported to be diagnosed by the classifier with high specificity and sensitivity in both the original and validation cohorts. While some public TCRs were present in many individuals, most TCR sequences turned up only very rarely across donors. In an earlier analysis of 587 of the donors, most TCR beta V segments appeared in productive rearrangements about 87% or about 30% of the time, broadly matching IMGT annotations. CMV serostatus was the only immune exposure information available for the cohort. The cohort was sequenced for TCR beta chains only, and without alpha or paired-chain data the features that could be detected were limited. When HLA alleles, especially DR and DQ, strongly co-occurred, attributing TCR associations to individual alleles was difficult. The study gave a list of about 160 TCR beta chains associated with cytomegalovirus. Presence/absence analyses assumed roughly uniform sequencing depth across donors, an assumption that may not hold. Because counts were too low, about 15 rarely observed V segments, including chromosome 9 orphons, were left out of the earlier analysis of some 600 of the donors. The sequencing pipeline was judged likely to have produced a cluster of highly shared sequence variants as a technical artifact. The 87-base-pair reads could not distinguish some IMGT-functional V segments, including TRBV6-2 and TRBV6-3, so those segments were excluded.

Library preparation used the immunoSEQ multiplex PCR assay. For the multiplex PCR, a mixture combining 60 forward primers for TCR Vbeta segments and 13 reverse primers for TCR Jbeta segments was used. Amplification of the CDR3 region of rearranged TCR beta genes was performed with a multiplex PCR assay on genomic DNA. On the Illumina HiSeq System, the amplified TCR beta libraries were sequenced as 87-base-pair reads. The study's processing was this. Across the 700 or so repertoires, a later analysis counted 60 million to 90 million unique TCR beta chains, about 10 million of which were shared by at least two donors. To remove PCR and sequencing errors, raw reads were error-corrected and collapsed into unique sequences using a nearest-neighbor algorithm that merged closely related sequences. V, D and J gene segments were assigned by aligning CDR3 sequences to IMGT reference sequences. For a sequence to be retained, at least a six-nucleotide match to both a V gene segment and a J gene segment was required. Rearrangements were classified as productive when the CDR3 lacked stop codons and remained in frame with V and J, and all other rearrangements were classified as non-productive. CDR3 was defined according to IMGT convention as the region running from the second conserved V-encoded cysteine to the conserved J-encoded phenylalanine. Sequences without an unambiguous match to a single V gene segment were excluded from the earlier analysis of about 600 of the donors. In an earlier analysis of approximately 590 of the donors, a V segment was called functional when productive rearrangements were above 56.7%, and segregating when the standard deviation between donors exceeded 5%. A statistical classification framework was built for diagnosing cytomegalovirus status from the catalog of TCR beta chain sequences. A later analysis assigned V and J genes by comparing TCR nucleotide sequences with IMGT/GENE-DB human TR gene sequences. A later analysis assigned CDR3 sequences and most-parsimonious VDJ recombination scenarios with the TCRdist pipeline. In a later analysis, each TCR beta chain was defined by its CDR3 amino acid sequence together with its V-gene family, and reads without a unique V-gene family were excluded. A later analysis removed several hundred highly shared, low-generation-probability nucleotide sequences to deal with suspected cross-contamination and a sequencing artifact. A later analysis calculated a clonal expansion index for each public chain from normalized within-repertoire ranks of inferred template counts. In a later analysis, generation probabilities were computed using a VDJ recombination model fitted to out-of-frame rearrangements, and the results were checked against IGoR. Hypergeometric tests were used in a later analysis to score TCR-TCR, TCR-HLA and TCR-CMV co-occurrence, with a repertoire-size bias correction applied to the TCR pairs. To estimate false discovery rates, a later analysis permuted the HLA or CMV assignments 20 times. In a later analysis, co-occurring TCRs were grouped with DBSCAN, and TCRdist sequence similarity was added when clustering was performed within HLA-allele-positive subsets. For co-occurrence clustering, repertoires with fewer than 30,000 or more than 120,000 public chains were excluded, along with roughly five repertoires with anomalous nucleotide sharing. In its TCRdb copy, this immuneACCESS table keeps in-frame sequences only and misses some clones. Where compared with another copy, unresolved V genes explain less than half of these, and the others have no known cause. V, J and clone size reflect that table, while D and trimming were determined from the DNA. Across this sample there are 95,000 to 150,000 clones, with over 60% seen only once. The ten largest make up 8% to 8.5% of the sample.

V lost 2 bases and J lost 4 bases; the stretch between them is 5 bases long. The germline V gene gives CDR1 as MNHNS and CDR2 as SASEGT. Spanning cysteine to phenylalanine, the CDR3 consists of 12 amino acids. Left in the record is the CDR3 DNA by itself, 36 bases read in frame from the first base. This clone was observed once. This receptor's antigen is unknown. Per-base quality was not reported, and no clone a single base away is much larger than it. The chain uses TRBV6-1 and TRBJ2-5, with no reliable assignment of the D segment. The sequence derives from a woman between 40 and 55 years old in good health and CMV-seropositive. Material: PBMCs. CDR3 sequence: CASSERGETQYF. The base sequence is TGTGCCAGCAGTGAAAGAGGAGAGACCCAGTACTTC.